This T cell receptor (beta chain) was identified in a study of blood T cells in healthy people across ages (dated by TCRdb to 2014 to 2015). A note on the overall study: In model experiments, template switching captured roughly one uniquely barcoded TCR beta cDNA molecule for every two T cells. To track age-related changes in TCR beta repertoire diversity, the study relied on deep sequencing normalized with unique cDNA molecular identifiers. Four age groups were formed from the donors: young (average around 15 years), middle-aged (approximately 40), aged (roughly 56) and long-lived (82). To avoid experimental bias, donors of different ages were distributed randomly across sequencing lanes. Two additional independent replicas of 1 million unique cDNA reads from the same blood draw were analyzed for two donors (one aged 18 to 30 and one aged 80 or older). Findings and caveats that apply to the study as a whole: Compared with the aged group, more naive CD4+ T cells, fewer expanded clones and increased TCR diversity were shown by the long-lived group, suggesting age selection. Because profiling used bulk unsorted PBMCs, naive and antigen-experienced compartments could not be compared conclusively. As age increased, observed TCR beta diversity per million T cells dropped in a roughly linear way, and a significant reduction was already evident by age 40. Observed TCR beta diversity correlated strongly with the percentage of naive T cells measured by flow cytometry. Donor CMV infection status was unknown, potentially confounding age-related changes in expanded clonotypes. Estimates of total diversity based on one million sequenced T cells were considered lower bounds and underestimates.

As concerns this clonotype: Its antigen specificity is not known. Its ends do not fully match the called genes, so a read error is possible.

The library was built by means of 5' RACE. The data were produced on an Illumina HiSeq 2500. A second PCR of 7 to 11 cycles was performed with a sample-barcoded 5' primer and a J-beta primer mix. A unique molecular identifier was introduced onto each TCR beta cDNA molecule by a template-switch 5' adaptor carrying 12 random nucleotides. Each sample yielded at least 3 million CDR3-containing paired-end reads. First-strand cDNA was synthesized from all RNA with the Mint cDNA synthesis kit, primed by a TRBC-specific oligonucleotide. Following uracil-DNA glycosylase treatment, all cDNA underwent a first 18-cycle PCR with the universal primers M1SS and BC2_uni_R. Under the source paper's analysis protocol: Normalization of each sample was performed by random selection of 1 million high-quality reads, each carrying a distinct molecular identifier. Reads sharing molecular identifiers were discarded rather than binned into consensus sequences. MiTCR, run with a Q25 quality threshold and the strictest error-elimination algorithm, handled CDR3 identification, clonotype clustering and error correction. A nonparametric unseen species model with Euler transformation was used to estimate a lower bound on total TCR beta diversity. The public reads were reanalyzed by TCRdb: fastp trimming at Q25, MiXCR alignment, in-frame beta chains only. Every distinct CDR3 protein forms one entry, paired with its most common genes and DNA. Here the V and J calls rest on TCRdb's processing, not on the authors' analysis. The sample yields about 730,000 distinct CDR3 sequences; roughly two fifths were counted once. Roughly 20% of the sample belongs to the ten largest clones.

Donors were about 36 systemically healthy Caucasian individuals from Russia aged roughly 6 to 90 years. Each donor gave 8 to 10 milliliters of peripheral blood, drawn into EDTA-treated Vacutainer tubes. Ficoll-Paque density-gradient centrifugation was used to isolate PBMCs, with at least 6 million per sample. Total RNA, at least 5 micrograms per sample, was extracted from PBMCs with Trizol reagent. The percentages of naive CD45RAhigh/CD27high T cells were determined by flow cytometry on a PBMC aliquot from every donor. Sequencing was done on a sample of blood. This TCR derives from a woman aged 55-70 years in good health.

The bases read TGTGCCAGCAGTCCCCCACTGGACTACGATGAGCAGTTCTTC. Its translation is CASSPPLDYDEQFF. The rearranged segments are TRBV28 and TRBJ2-1; the D segment could be TRBD2, given 6 matching bases. The CDR3 spans 14 residues, from the cysteine through the phenylalanine. CDR3 DNA only is kept here, 42 bases in frame from base 1. For CDR1 and CDR2, the germline V gene lists MDHEN and SYDVKM.